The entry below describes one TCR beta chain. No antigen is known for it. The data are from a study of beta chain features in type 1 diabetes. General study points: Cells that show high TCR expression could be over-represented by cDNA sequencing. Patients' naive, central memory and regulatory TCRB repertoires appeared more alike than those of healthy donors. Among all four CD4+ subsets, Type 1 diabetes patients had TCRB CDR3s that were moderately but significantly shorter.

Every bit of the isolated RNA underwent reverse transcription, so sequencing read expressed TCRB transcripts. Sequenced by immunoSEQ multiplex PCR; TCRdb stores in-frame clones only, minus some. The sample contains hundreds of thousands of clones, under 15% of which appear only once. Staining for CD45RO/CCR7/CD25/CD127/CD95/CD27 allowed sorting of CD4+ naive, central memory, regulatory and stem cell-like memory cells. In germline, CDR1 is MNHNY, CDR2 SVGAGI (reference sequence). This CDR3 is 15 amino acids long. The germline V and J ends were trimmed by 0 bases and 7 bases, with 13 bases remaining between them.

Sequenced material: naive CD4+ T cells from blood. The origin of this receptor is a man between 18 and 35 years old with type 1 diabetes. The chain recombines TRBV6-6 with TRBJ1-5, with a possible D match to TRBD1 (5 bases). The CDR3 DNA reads TGTGCCAGCAGTTACTCCCGGGGGGGAAGACAGCCCCAGCATTTT. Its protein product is CASSYSRGGRQPQHF.